Presented here are 32 T cell receptor beta chains from one specimen sequenced in a study of T cells expressing NK-cell markers (dated by TCRdb to 2018 to 2021). The library was made by 5' RACE. The instrument given in TCRdb is Illumina HiSeq 2000. After reprocessing by TCRdb, each CDR3 protein sequence is one entry, and no DNA is given. The data table for this sample lists about 260,000 distinct CDR3 sequences. The ten largest clones capture approximately 0.42% of the sample. Sequenced: blood T cells: a sorted CD56 or NKG2C T cell subset, CD4+ or CD8+ T cells, or bulk PBMC T cells (not recorded which). All receptors come from a man aged 18 to 29 in good health. Donor details come from another sample of the same person, matched by shared clones.

The chain is built from TRBV11-2 and TRBJ1-2; TCRdb selects TRBD1, and the lack of DNA leaves this call unchecked. This CDR3 comprises 14 residues. The V gene's germline CDR1 is SGHAT and CDR2 FQNNGV. The CDR3: CASSSLRGDRGYTF.

The rearrangement joins TRBV18 to TRBJ1-2; absent DNA, TCRdb's TRBD1 call cannot be checked. Germline CDR1 is KGHSH and CDR2 is LQKENI. This CDR3 comprises 15 residues. This chain's CDR3 is CASSSRAGGVEGYTF.

J is TRBJ2-3 and V is TRBV29-1; lacking DNA, the TRBD2 call made by TCRdb goes unchecked. CDR1 is SQVTM, CDR2 ANQGSEA, per germline. The length of the CDR3 is 14 residues. CDR3 in amino acids: CSVVLAGLVDTQYF.

This chain links TRBV7-8 with TRBJ2-3; without DNA, the TCRdb call of TRBD1 cannot be checked. CDR1 is SGHVS and CDR2 is FQNEAQ in the germline V gene. This CDR3 is 15 amino acids long. The CDR3 protein is CASSTGQVKADTQYF.

The J gene is TRBJ1-2, the V gene TRBV11-2; TCRdb calls TRBD1, which cannot be checked without DNA. There are 14 residues in the CDR3. The germline gives CDR1 SGHAT, CDR2 FQNNGV. CDR3 region: CASSFGEGGYGYTF.

The chain has TRBV30 and TRBJ1-6; TCRdb picks TRBD1, but there is no DNA to check that call. The length of the CDR3 is 12 residues. CDR1 and CDR2 (germline): GTSNPN, SVGIG (reference sequence). The CDR3 here is CAWRQAGSPLHF. The entire variable domain, with the rest obtained from reference TRBV30 and TRBJ1-6, is as follows: SQTIHQWPATLVQPVGSPLSLECTVEGTSNPNLYWYRQAAGRGLQLLFYSVGIGQISSEVPQNLSASRPQDRQFILSSKKLLLSDSGFYLCAWRQAGSPLHFGNGTRLTVT.

V usage is TRBV6-5 and J usage is TRBJ2-1. The CDR3 loop spans 16 amino acids. Germline CDR1 MNHEY, CDR2 SVGAGI. CDR3 sequence: CASSYTRPGSYNEQFF.

The chain couples TRBV24-1 to TRBJ2-5; lacking DNA, the TRBD1 call made by TCRdb goes unchecked. The CDR3 has 15 amino acids. Per the germline V gene, CDR1 is KGHDR and CDR2 is SFDVKD. CDR3 protein: CATSDLTQGKETQYF.

The J gene is TRBJ2-7, the V gene TRBV5-1; the D call of TRBD1 rests on TCRdb alone, since no DNA is present to check it. The germline CDR1 and CDR2 sequences are SGHRS and YFSETQ. The CDR3 extends over 17 amino acids. The CDR3 spells CASSWGLGGTTNYEQYF. Filled out from reference TRBV5-1 and TRBJ2-7, the complete variable domain reads KAGVTQTPRYLIKTRGQQVTLSCSPISGHRSVSWYQQTPGQGLQFLFEYFSETQRNKGNFPGRFSGRQFSNSRSEMNVSTLELGDSALYLCASSWGLGGTTNYEQYFGPGTRLTVT.

The chain uses TRBV6-5 and TRBJ2-3; TCRdb's assignment of TRBD1 cannot be checked, as there is no DNA. Germline V gives CDR1 MNHEY, CDR2 SVGAGI. The CDR3 totals 16 residues. The CDR3 loop is CASSYLPGTSTDTQYF.

V and J are TRBV4-2 and TRBJ1-3; as DNA is missing, the TRBD1 call by TCRdb cannot be tested. This CDR3 comprises 18 residues. CDR1 LGHNA and CDR2 YNFKEQ come from the germline V gene. This chain's CDR3 is CASSQDGGQGAFGNTIYF.

The rearrangement joins TRBV18 to TRBJ2-7; the D call of TRBD1 rests on TCRdb alone, since no DNA is present to check it. This CDR3 contains 16 residues. CDR1 KGHSH and CDR2 LQKENI come from the germline V gene. CDR3 amino acids: CASSPPGQGASYEQYF.

CDR3: CSARDPGWLEQYF. V gene TRBV20-1 combines with J gene TRBJ2-7; the TCRdb D gene call, TRBD1, has no DNA to confirm it. The CDR3 contains 13 residues. Germline V CDR1 and CDR2: DFQATT, SNEGSKA (reference sequence).

V usage is TRBV6-5 and J usage is TRBJ1-2. Germline V lookup: CDR1 MNHEY, CDR2 SVGAGI. CDR3 size: 16 residues. The CDR3 loop reads CASSYAKPDGNYGYTF.

The chain links TRBV5-6 to TRBJ2-2; TCRdb indicates TRBD1, and absent DNA this call remains unverified. The CDR3 is made up of 15 amino acids. Germline V gene sequence: CDR1 SGHDT, CDR2 YYEEEE. CDR3 sequence reads: CASSLRGWDTGELFF.

The CDR3 reads CASSYSRDPSYGYTF. This chain links TRBV6-5 with TRBJ1-2; the TRBD1 assignment by TCRdb is unverifiable without DNA. CDR3 size: 15 residues. Germline V gives CDR1 MNHEY, CDR2 SVGAGI.

The chain uses TRBV9 and TRBJ1-4; there is no DNA to check the TCRdb D call of TRBD1. The germline CDR1 and CDR2 sequences are SGDLS and YYNGEE. This CDR3 is built from 17 residues. The chain's CDR3 is CASSTDEVHRGNEKLFF.

The CDR3 spells CASSIRTAEHRGPGELFF. V usage is TRBV6-1 and J usage is TRBJ2-2; TCRdb returns TRBD1, unconfirmable since there is no DNA. This CDR3 contains 18 residues. Germline V gene data show CDR1 as MNHNS and CDR2 as SASEGT.

The chain is built from TRBV20-1 and TRBJ1-5. The germline gives CDR1 DFQATT, CDR2 SNEGSKA (reference sequence). The CDR3 covers 14 residues. The CDR3 loop is CSARPGLRGQPQHF.

This chain uses TRBV4-1 with TRBJ2-1; absent DNA, TCRdb's TRBD2 call cannot be checked. Per the germline V gene, CDR1 is MGHRA and CDR2 is YSYEKL. CDR3 length: 19 amino acids. Here the CDR3 reads CASSQGSEGGLSSYNEQFF.

The chain joins TRBV24-1 to TRBJ2-2; TCRdb returns TRBD1, unconfirmable since there is no DNA. CDR1 and CDR2 from the germline V gene are KGHDR and SFDVKD. The CDR3 runs 15 residues. This CDR3 reads CATSDSGQVFGELFF.

This rearrangement joins TRBV18 to TRBJ1-1. Germline CDR1 is KGHSH and CDR2 is LQKENI. This CDR3 comprises 13 residues. CDR3 region: CASSPVKSTEAFF.

The chain employs TRBV20-1 and TRBJ2-1; TCRdb selects TRBD1, and the lack of DNA leaves this call unchecked. The CDR3 runs to 13 residues. Germline assignment: CDR1 DFQATT and CDR2 SNEGSKA (reference sequence). The CDR3 loop is CSARDPLTGNQFF.

The J gene is TRBJ2-2, the V gene TRBV29-1. This CDR3 comprises 14 residues. Germline V gene data show CDR1 as SQVTM and CDR2 as ANQGSEA. The CDR3 loop reads CSVVLAGSPGELFF.

This chain uses TRBV29-1 with TRBJ2-3; TCRdb lists TRBD1, though no DNA is available to test this call. The germline gives CDR1 SQVTM, CDR2 ANQGSEA. The CDR3 is 14 residues long. The CDR3 region is CSAGEGQGVDTQYF.

The chain joins TRBV12-3 or TRBV12-4 to TRBJ2-5; TCRdb names TRBD1, which stays unverified in the absence of DNA. This CDR3 has 14 residues. CDR3 sequence reads: CASSFRGAGETQYF.

The V and J genes are TRBV12-3 or TRBV12-4 and TRBJ2-5; the TCRdb D gene call, TRBD1, has no DNA to confirm it. The CDR3 consists of 14 residues. The CDR3: CASSLRVMQETQYF.

The rearrangement joins TRBV5-3 to TRBJ1-1; TCRdb indicates TRBD1, and absent DNA this call remains unverified. TRBV5-3 is identified as an open reading frame with a role that is uncertain. The CDR3 contains 15 residues. CDR3 amino acids: CARSLVPGILNEAFF.

The chain recombines TRBV6-5 with TRBJ1-6; the D call from TCRdb, TRBD1, cannot be confirmed without DNA. This CDR3 comprises 16 residues. Germline V gene lookup returns CDR1 MNHEY and CDR2 SVGAGI. The CDR3 sequence is CASSYSTGAANSPLHF.

This rearrangement joins TRBV29-1 to TRBJ2-7; TCRdb returns TRBD2, unconfirmable since there is no DNA. Germline V lookup: CDR1 SQVTM, CDR2 ANQGSEA. The CDR3 spans 14 residues. CDR3: CSVGSSLPPYEQYF.

The V and J genes are TRBV12-3 or TRBV12-4 and TRBJ2-2; TCRdb returns TRBD2, unconfirmable since there is no DNA. The CDR3 loop spans 18 amino acids. The CDR3 is CASTGPRVAGINTGELFF.

The chain joins TRBV19 to TRBJ1-2; TCRdb indicates TRBD1, and absent DNA this call remains unverified. Germline CDR1 reads LNHDA; CDR2 reads SQIVND (reference sequence). The CDR3 has 17 residues. The CDR3 protein is CASSMDGLGSSNYGYTF.